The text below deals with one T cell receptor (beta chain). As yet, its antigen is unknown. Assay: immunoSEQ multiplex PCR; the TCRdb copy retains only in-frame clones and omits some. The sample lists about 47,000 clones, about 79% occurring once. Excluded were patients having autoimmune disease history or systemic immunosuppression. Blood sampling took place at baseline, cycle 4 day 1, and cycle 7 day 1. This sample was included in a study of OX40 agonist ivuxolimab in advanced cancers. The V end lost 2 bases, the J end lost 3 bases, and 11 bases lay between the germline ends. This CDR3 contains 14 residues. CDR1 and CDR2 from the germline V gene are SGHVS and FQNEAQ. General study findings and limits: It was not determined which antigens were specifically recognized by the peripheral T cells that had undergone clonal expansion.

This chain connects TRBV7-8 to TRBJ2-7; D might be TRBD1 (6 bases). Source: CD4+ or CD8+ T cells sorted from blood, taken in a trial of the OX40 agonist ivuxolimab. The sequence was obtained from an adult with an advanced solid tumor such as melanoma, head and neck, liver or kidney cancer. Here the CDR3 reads CASSLLRGDYEQYF. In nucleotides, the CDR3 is TGTGCCAGCAGCTTACTCAGGGGAGACTACGAGCAGTACTTC.